This T cell receptor (beta chain) originates from a study of blood T cell repertoires in COVID-19. Study context: The origin of the acute and convalescent COVID-19 samples was the United States, Italy and Spain. PBMCs, B-cell-depleted T cells, or T cells provided the cDNA or gDNA that made up the material.

The authors' processing: Reference gene primer amplification yielded estimated nucleated cell counts. The table came from immunoSEQ multiplex PCR; TCRdb's copy has only in-frame clones and leaves some out. For V, J and clone size, that table is used; D and trimming come from the DNA. This sample yields approximately 250,000 clones, of which approximately 86% are seen a single time; around 13% belongs to the top ten. The source of this sequence is a woman in her seventies with COVID-19, enrolled during active disease. Sequenced material: peripheral blood.

CDR3 sequence (DNA): TGTGCCAGCAGTGAACCCCGACTAGGTGTTACGCAGTATTTT. Amino acids: CASSEPRLGVTQYF. V and J are TRBV25-1 and TRBJ2-3; weak D call: TRBD2 (6 bases). The CDR3 is 14 residues long. V was cut by 2 bases and J by 8 bases, with 14 bases left in between. Germline assignment: CDR1 MGHDK and CDR2 SYGVNS.